This T cell receptor beta chain was identified during a study of TET2 disruption in CD19-targeted CAR T cells (dated by TCRdb to the late 2010s). Describing the broader study: No additional inclusion criteria were applied, and the number of samples was determined by the original clinical trial design and by sample availability. The full study reports these points: Conclusions about the CAR T cells of the patient were based on extensive analysis of a single subject.

Concerning this clone: There is no known antigen for this receptor. The CDR3 end lies 3 residues beyond the end of the read and is filled in from the germline J gene.

The sample's treatment or condition, from its label and the paper: autologous CTL019 cells: CD19 CAR with 4-1BB and CD3 zeta domains. TCR zeta and 4-1BB costimulatory signaling domains were incorporated into the CD19 CAR. T cells for CTL019 manufacturing were collected from peripheral blood by means of leukapheresis. The DNeasy Blood and Tissue Kit was used to extract genomic DNA from pre-infusion T cells, peripheral blood, or sorted post-infusion T cells. TCR beta chain deep sequencing was performed with the immunoSEQ assay. On the authors' methods: Only productive TCR beta rearrangements were used to calculate clonotype frequencies. Here the immuneACCESS table is served through TCRdb, limited to in-frame sequences with V and J called. Missing clones are a known gap in these copies; in checked studies unresolved V genes cover under half, and the rest lacks a known reason. The D gene and trimming were derived from the DNA, and the V and J assignments and clone size from that table. The sample table includes about 2,000 clones. About 17% of the sample is in the top ten clones.

Taken from cysteine to phenylalanine, the CDR3 has 14 residues. The CDR3 was read in part: 33 bases, with the frame set at base 1. The germline ends are 9 bases apart after V is trimmed by 3 bases and J by 4 bases. The input for sequencing was CD8+ T cells sorted from cultured blood T cells, taken for CD19 CAR T cell therapy. The chain joins TRBV12-3 or TRBV12-4 to TRBJ2-2; the D gene identity is not certain. The receptor's source is a man between 65 and 85 years old with chronic lymphocytic leukemia. The part of the CDR3 DNA that was read is TGTGCCAGCAGTTTGGTCACTATCACCGGGGAG. The resulting protein is CASSLVTITGE. The entire CDR3 protein is CASSLVTITGELFF.